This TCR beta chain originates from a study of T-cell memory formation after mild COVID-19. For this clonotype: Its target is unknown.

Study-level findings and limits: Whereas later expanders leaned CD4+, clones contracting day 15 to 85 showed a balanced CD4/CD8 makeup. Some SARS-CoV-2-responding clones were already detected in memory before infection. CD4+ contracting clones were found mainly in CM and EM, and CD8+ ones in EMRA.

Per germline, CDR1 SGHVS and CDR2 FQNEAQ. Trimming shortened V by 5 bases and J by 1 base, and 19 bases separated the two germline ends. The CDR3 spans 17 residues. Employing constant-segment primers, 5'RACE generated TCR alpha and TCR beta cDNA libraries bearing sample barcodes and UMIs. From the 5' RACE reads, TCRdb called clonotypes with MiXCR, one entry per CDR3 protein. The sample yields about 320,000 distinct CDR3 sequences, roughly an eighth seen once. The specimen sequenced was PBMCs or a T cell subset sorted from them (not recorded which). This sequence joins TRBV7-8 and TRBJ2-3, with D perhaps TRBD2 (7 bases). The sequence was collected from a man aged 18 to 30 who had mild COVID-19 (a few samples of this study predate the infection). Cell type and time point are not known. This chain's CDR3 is CASSARGRGGGTDTQYF. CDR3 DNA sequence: TGTGCCAGCAGCGCCCGAGGCCGAGGGGGGGGCACAGATACGCAGTATTTT.